These 15 T cell receptor beta chains originate from one sample sequenced in a study of monozygotic twins with cystic fibrosis. The method was immunoSEQ multiplex PCR; TCRdb's version includes in-frame clones alone and lacks a portion of them. The sample carries some 20,000 clones, 97% recorded once. Sequenced: blood. The receptor source for this set is a woman in her twenties or thirties with cystic fibrosis.

The genes are TRBV6-5 and TRBJ2-2; D possibly corresponds to TRBD2 (7 bases). Trimming removed 7 bases at V and 6 bases at J, with 15 bases between. CDR1 is MNHEY, CDR2 SVGAGI, per germline. The CDR3 loop spans 14 amino acids. DNA for the CDR3: TGTGCCAGCACACCCGGGGGGCGCGCCGGGGAGCTGTTTTTT. Its translation: CASTPGGRAGELFF.

This chain joins TRBV5-1 and TRBJ2-2; possibly TRBD1 for D (6 bases). Germline CDR1 SGHRS, CDR2 YFSETQ. The CDR3 consists of 14 residues. Trimming pared 0 bases from V and 9 bases from J, leaving 12 bases between. The CDR3 region is CASSLVVGARELFF. CDR3 coding DNA: TGCGCCAGCAGCTTGGTGGTGGGGGCCCGGGAGCTGTTTTTT.

A word on this clone: Other DNA sequences within the sample encode an identical CDR3. V gene TRBV29-1 combines with J gene TRBJ1-1; 10 nucleotides agree with TRBD1. Germline trimming cut 3 bases from V and 4 bases from J; bases unmatched to any gene: 8. The germline V gene encodes CDR1 SQVTM and CDR2 ANQGSEA. There are 15 residues in the CDR3. CDR3 sequence: CSVDHFRDRGTEAFF. CDR3 in DNA: TGCAGCGTTGACCACTTCCGGGACAGGGGCACTGAAGCTTTCTTT.

This clone came up once. The rearrangement links TRBV5-1 to TRBJ2-7; 8 nucleotides line up with TRBD1. The CDR3 consists of 14 residues. J lost 5 bases, V lost 2 bases, and 6 bases had no gene match. Germline CDR1 reads SGHRS; CDR2 reads YFSETQ. DNA for the CDR3: TGCGCCAGCAGCTTCAGGGGGCAATCCCACGAGCAGTACTTC. Amino acid sequence: CASSFRGQSHEQYF. Using reference TRBV5-1 and TRBJ2-7 for the parts outside the CDR3, the full variable domain is KAGVTQTPRYLIKTRGQQVTLSCSPISGHRSVSWYQQTPGQGLQFLFEYFSETQRNKGNFPGRFSGRQFSNSRSEMNVSTLELGDSALYLCASSFRGQSHEQYFGPGTRLTVT.

The rearrangement links TRBV4-1 to TRBJ1-3; 7 bases map to TRBD1. CDR3 size: 19 residues. Germline CDR1 and CDR2: MGHRA and YSYEKL. J lost 0 bases, V lost 4 bases, and 15 bases had no gene match. CDR3 sequence (DNA): TGCGCCAGCAGCCCAGGGGGGAGACCGCTCCCCATCTCTGGAAACACCATATATTTT. Its protein product is CASSPGGRPLPISGNTIYF.

The CDR3 DNA follows: TGTGCCAGCAGTTATGGCACAACCGGGGAGCTGTTTTTT. Amino acids: CASSYGTTGELFF. The chain employs TRBV6-5 and TRBJ2-2; D ambiguous. The CDR3 contains 13 residues. Trimming stripped 3 bases from V and 5 bases from J, with 7 bases between. The germline CDR1 and CDR2 sequences are MNHEY and SVGAGI.

The rearrangement joins TRBV12-5 to TRBJ2-7, with a weak D call TRBD2 (6 bases). V lost 7 bases and J lost 3, with 25 bases in between. Per germline, CDR1 LGHNT and CDR2 FRNRAP. The CDR3 extends over 17 amino acids. The CDR3 bases are TGTGCTAGTGCTTTAAGTACCCCGGGACGGGAGAACTACGAGCAGTACTTC. Protein product: CASALSTPGRENYEQYF.

This sequence joins TRBV27 and TRBJ1-5; 8 bases are a match to TRBD1. The CDR3 spans 19 residues. V shed 0 bases and J 6 bases; nucleotides not matched to a gene: 16. CDR1 is MNHEY and CDR2 is SMNVEV in the germline V gene (reference sequence). CDR3 coding DNA: TGTGCCAGCAGTTTATCCGGACAGGGCTTGTTAACGGTCACTCAGCCCCAGCATTTT. Its translation: CASSLSGQGLLTVTQPQHF.

The chain is built from TRBV7-2 and TRBJ1-1; D remains ambiguous. Germline assignment: CDR1 SGHTA and CDR2 FQGNSA. Trimming stripped 1 base from V and 4 bases from J, with 10 bases between. The CDR3 consists of 14 residues. The CDR3 DNA is TGTGCCAGCAGCTTAGATGGCCGTGTCACTGAAGCTTTCTTT. Amino acids: CASSLDGRVTEAFF.

This clone occurred a few times. The genes are TRBV7-2 and TRBJ1-4, with unresolved D. CDR3 size: 13 residues. V shed 5 bases and J shed 8 bases, with 12 bases lying between them. CDR1 is SGHTA, CDR2 FQGNSA, per germline. The CDR3 bases are TGTGCCAGCAGCCCAACCAGGAGGGAAAAACTGTTTTTT. This codes for CASSPTRREKLFF.

The chain has TRBV11-2 and TRBJ2-7, with D perhaps given as TRBD1 or TRBD2 (5 bases each). This CDR3 contains 17 residues. V lost 4 bases, J lost 0 bases, and 19 bases lay in between. CDR1 and CDR2 from the germline V gene are SGHAT and FQNNGV. CDR3 sequence: CASSSAEGPNSSYEQYF. CDR3 in DNA: TGTGCCAGCAGCTCCGCTGAGGGACCGAACAGCTCCTACGAGCAGTACTTC.

The rearrangement uses TRBV4-1 and TRBJ2-7; 9 bases fit TRBD1. The junction had 10 bases not matched to a gene; V was cut back by 1 base and J by 6 bases. The CDR3 covers 16 residues. CDR1 MGHRA and CDR2 YSYEKL come from the germline V gene. The CDR3 DNA reads as TGCGCCAGCAGCCAAGTCTTCCGGGACAGGGTATTCGAGCAGTACTTC. It codes for CASSQVFRDRVFEQYF.

V gene TRBV19 combines with J gene TRBJ2-3; D gene unclear. The CDR3 has 13 amino acids. The germline CDR1 and CDR2 sequences are LNHDA and SQIVND (reference sequence). V lost 8 bases and J 2 bases, leaving 11 bases between the germline ends. The CDR3 DNA reads as TGTGCCAGTTCCTTTTCACACACAGATACGCAGTATTTT. Amino acids: CASSFSHTDTQYF.

This clone was counted a single time. The rearrangement joins TRBV7-2 to TRBJ1-3, with D perhaps matching TRBD1 (6 bases). Trimming stripped 5 bases from V and 0 bases from J, with 20 bases between. The CDR3 length is 18 residues. Germline loops: CDR1 SGHTA, CDR2 FQGNSA. CDR3 residues: CASSPTLLQGSSGNTIYF. The CDR3 nucleotides read TGTGCCAGCAGCCCAACCTTGCTACAGGGATCCTCTGGAAACACCATATATTTT.

In DNA form, the CDR3 reads TGTGCCAGCAAAGGCGGGGGGAGAGAGACCCAGTACTTC. This gives the protein CASKGGGRETQYF. The chain employs TRBV27 and TRBJ2-5, with 8 positions matching TRBD2. The ends lost 7 bases at V and 4 bases at J; junction bases unmatched: 5. CDR1 is MNHEY, CDR2 SMNVEV, per germline (reference sequence). This CDR3 is 13 amino acids long.